The present T cell receptor (beta chain) was sequenced within a study of lymphopenia after photon versus proton radiotherapy. The repertoire was sequenced with immunoSEQ multiplex PCR; TCRdb's copy has only in-frame clones and lacks some. The sample lists about 26,000 clones, around 83% seen once, with under 4.5% in the top ten. The germline gives CDR1 LNHDA, CDR2 SQIVND (reference sequence). The V and J ends lost 6 bases and 4 bases, in that order; junction bases with no gene match: 0. The CDR3 has 13 residues. The chain is built from TRBV19 and TRBJ2-1, with TRBD2 matching 10 bases. The sequencing here drew on peripheral blood, taken from a patient treated with photon-based radiotherapy. The sequence was obtained from a woman between 45 and 60 years old with pancreatic cancer. CDR3 nucleotide sequence: TGTGCCAGTAGGGGACTAGCGTACAATGAGCAGTTCTTC. Protein sequence: CASRGLAYNEQFF. Looking up the rest from reference TRBV19 and TRBJ2-1 gives the full variable domain: DGGITQSPKYLFRKEGQNVTLSCEQNLNHDAMYWYRQDPGQGLRLIYYSQIVNDFQKGDIAEGYSVSREKKESFPLTVTSAQKNPTAFYLCASRGLAYNEQFFGPGTRLTVL.